What follows describes a single TCR beta chain. Its antigen is unknown. The data are from a study of cytomegalovirus exposure and HLA in healthy donors. Primers included in the PCR were 60 Vbeta and 13 Jbeta primers. Repertoires were generated with immunoSEQ multiplex PCR, while TCRdb's copy carries only in-frame clones and drops some. The data hold more than 60,000 clones, with more than 65% observed a single time. Trimming took 4 bases from V and 2 from J; bases not matched to a gene: 7. Germline CDR1 and CDR2: MGHRA and YSYEKL. The CDR3 length is 15 residues. Study conclusions and caveats: Approximately 17,000 TCR beta sequences were associated with HLA alleles at 0.05 false discovery rate in a later analysis.

The sequenced sample was PBMCs. This clonotype was obtained from a man aged 70 or older in good health and CMV-seropositive. The V call is TRBV4-1, the J call TRBJ1-2, with 7 bases matching TRBD1. The CDR3 sequence: CASSPRDSENYGYTF. CDR3 nucleotide sequence: TGCGCCAGCAGCCCCCGGGACAGCGAAAACTATGGCTACACCTTC.